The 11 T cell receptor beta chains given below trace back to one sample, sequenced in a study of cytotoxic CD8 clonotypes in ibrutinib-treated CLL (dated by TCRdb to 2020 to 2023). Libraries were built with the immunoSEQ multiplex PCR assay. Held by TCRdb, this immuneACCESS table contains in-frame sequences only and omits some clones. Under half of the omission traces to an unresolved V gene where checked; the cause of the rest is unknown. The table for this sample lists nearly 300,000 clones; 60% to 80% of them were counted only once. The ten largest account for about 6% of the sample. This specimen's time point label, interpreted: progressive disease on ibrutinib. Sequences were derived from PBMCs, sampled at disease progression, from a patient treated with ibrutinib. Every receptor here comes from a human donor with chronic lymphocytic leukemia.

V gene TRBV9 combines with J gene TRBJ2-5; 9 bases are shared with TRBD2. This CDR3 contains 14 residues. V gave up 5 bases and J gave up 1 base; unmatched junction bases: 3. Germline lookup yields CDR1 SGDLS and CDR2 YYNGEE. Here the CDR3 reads CASSLSGGQETQYF. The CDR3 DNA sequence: TGTGCCAGCAGTCTTAGCGGGGGCCAAGAGACCCAGTACTTC.

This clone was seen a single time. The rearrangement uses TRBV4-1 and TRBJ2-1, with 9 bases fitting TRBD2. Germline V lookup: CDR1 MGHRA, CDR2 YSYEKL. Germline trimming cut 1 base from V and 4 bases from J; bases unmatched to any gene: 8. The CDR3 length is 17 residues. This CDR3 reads CASSQAYSGGRYNEQFF. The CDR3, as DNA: TGCGCCAGCAGCCAAGCATATAGCGGGGGAAGGTACAATGAGCAGTTCTTC.

DNA for the CDR3: TGCAGCGTTGCCGAAGGACAGGGATTCTACGAGCAGTACTTC. This encodes CSVAEGQGFYEQYF. The rearrangement uses TRBV29-1 and TRBJ2-7; 8 bases line up with TRBD1. CDR3 length equals 14 residues. The V and J ends lost 4 bases and 3 bases, in that order; junction bases with no gene match: 8. The germline gives CDR1 SQVTM, CDR2 ANQGSEA.

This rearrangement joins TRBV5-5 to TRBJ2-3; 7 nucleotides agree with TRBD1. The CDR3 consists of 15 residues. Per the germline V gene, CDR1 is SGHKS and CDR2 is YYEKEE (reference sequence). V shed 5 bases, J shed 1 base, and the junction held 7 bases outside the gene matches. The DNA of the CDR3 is TGTGCCAGCAGTCAAGAGGGGGCTGGCACAGATACGCAGTATTTT. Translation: CASSQEGAGTDTQYF.

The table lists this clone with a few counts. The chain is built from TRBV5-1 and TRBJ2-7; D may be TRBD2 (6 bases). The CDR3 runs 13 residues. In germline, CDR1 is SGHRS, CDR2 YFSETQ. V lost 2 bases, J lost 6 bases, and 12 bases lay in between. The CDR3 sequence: CASSFSGVREQYF. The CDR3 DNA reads TGCGCCAGCAGCTTTTCGGGAGTGCGCGAGCAGTACTTC. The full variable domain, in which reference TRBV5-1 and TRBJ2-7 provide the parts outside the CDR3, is KAGVTQTPRYLIKTRGQQVTLSCSPISGHRSVSWYQQTPGQGLQFLFEYFSETQRNKGNFPGRFSGRQFSNSRSEMNVSTLELGDSALYLCASSFSGVREQYFGPGTRLTVT.

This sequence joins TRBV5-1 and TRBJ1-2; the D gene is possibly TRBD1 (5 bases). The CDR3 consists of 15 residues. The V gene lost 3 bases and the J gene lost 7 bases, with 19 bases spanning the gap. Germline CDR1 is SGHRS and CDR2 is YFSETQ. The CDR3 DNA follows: TGCGCCAGCAGCTACGCGTCGATTGGGGCAGCTGGCTACACCTTC. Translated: CASSYASIGAAGYTF.

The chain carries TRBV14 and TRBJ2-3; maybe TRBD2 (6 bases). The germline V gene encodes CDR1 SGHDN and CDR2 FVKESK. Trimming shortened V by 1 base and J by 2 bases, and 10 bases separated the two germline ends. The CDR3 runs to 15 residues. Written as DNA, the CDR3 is TGTGCCAGCAGCCAAGCGGGGGACCACACAGATACGCAGTATTTT. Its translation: CASSQAGDHTDTQYF.

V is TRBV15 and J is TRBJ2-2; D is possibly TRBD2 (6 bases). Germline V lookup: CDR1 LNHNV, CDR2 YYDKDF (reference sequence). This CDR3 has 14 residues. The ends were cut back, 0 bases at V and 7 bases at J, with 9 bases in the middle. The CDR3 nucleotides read TGTGCCACCAGCAGAGATAGGGGAGGCGGGGAGCTGTTTTTT. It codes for CATSRDRGGGELFF.

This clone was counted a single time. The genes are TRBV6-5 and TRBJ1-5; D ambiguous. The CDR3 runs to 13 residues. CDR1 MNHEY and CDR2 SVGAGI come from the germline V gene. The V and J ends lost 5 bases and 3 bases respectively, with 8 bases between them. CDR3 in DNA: TGTGCCAGCAGTACACAGACCAATCAGCCCCAGCATTTT. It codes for CASSTQTNQPQHF.

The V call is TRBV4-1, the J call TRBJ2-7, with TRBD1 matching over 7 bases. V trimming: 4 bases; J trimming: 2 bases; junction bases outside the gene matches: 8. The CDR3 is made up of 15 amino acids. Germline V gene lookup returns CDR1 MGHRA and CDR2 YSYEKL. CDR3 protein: CASSLTGDKTYEQYF. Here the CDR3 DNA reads TGCGCCAGCAGCCTTACAGGGGATAAAACCTACGAGCAGTACTTC.

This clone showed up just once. The CDR3 DNA reads TGTGCCAGCAGTCGGACTAGCGGCAACCCAGATACGCAGTATTTT. This gives the protein CASSRTSGNPDTQYF. The chain carries TRBV2 and TRBJ2-3, with TRBD2 matching over 10 bases. Germline V CDR1 and CDR2: SNHLY, FYNNEI. The CDR3 covers 15 residues. The V gene end was trimmed by 5 bases and the J gene end by 4 bases; junction bases not matched to a gene: 6.